This TCR beta chain was identified in a study of shared clonotypes between healthy human individuals (dated by TCRdb to 2020 to 2021). With regard to the full study: The cohort comprised two women and three men aged 18 to 49 years. Leukapheresis yielded between about 0.9 and 10 billion PBMCs per donor. The study deeply sequenced blood TCR repertoires of about 5 healthy adults to estimate repertoire size and the extent of clonotype sharing between individuals. For each donor, three plates each were used for CD4 naive and CD4 memory, two plates were used for CD8 naive, and one plate was used for CD8 memory. Libraries were prepared and TCR repertoires were sequenced by different laboratories using diverse techniques, in order to increase sequencing depth and limit assay-specific biases. Overall study outcomes, separate from this receptor: Compared with non-shared clonotypes, clonotypes shared by all four sorted-subset donors had higher generation probabilities. Pairwise subsampling led to the expectation that sequencing depth would affect the degree of clonotype sharing among donors. Estimated clonotype richness was generally larger for naive than for memory subsets. Incomplete sequencing was indicated by rarefaction of sorted-subset datasets, despite the large sequencing depth. Only blood was sampled, and tissue TCR repertoires likely differ from those in blood. The genetic and exposure-history diversity represented was limited by the small number of donors. Sharing across a few donors was observed for approximately 4.6% of naive CD4, under 4% of naive CD8, 2% to 2.5% of memory CD4, and over 0.3% of memory CD8 clonotypes.

Inclusive of the bounding cysteine and phenylalanine, the CDR3 is 14 residues long. The only DNA kept is the CDR3, 42 bases in frame from the first base. Unmatched junction bases come to 3, with V trimmed by 2 bases and J by 6 bases. Reading the germline V gene gives CDR1 SGHTA and CDR2 FQGNSA. TCR CDR3 regions were amplified from genomic DNA by multiplex PCR using the deep immunoSEQ assay. Extracted genomic DNA from each cell subset was distributed evenly across all wells of several immunoSEQ 96-well plates, and each plate was treated as a replicate. For sorted subsets, 200 to 250 ng of genomic DNA, equivalent to about 30,000 T cell genomes, went into each replicate PCR. Purified libraries were measured with a Qubit 3.0 fluorometer, size-checked on a Bioanalyzer 2100, and measured again with the KAPA Library Quantification kit. A separate single-read 150-cycle Illumina NextSeq 550 flow cell was used to sequence each immunoSEQ 96-well plate. In the authors' own workflow: Because only junctional sequences without quality scores were contained in the immunoSEQ output, filtering matching that applied to full-length reads could not be performed. To assign V/J genes and CDR3, sequences were annotated against IMGT germline references using PyIR, a Python wrapper for IgBLAST v1.9. Reads were filtered out if the reads had weak V/J assignments (E-value above 1e-6), no CDR3, stop codons, out-of-frame junctions, or ambiguous translated residues. V3J clonotypes were defined as sequences sharing an identical inferred V gene, J gene, and CDR3 amino acid sequence. Percentage overlap between repertoires was calculated by dividing the number of shared unique clonotypes by the size of the smaller repertoire. Three approaches were used to assess repertoire richness: RTK rarefaction, the Chao1 estimator, and Recon v2.1 estimates of unobserved clonotypes. Generation probabilities for all TCRbeta clonotypes obtained by the gDNA method from four donors were computed using OLGA. The table comes from immuneACCESS by way of TCRdb, which keeps in-frame sequences with V and J called. Part of the clones is missing from these tables; in studies checked, under half for an unresolved V gene and the rest for unknown reasons. From that table come the V and J calls and clone size; the DNA was used to work out D and trimming. Here the sample has about 1.1 million clones; approximately 75% occur a single time. Roughly 0.83% of the sample lies in the top ten.

In the case of this clone: No antigen is known for it. The record has no base qualities; no much larger clone is one base away.

Donors were healthy HIV-negative adults with no recently reported acute infections or vaccinations. Only Caucasian adults living in Nashville, Tennessee, USA were represented among the donors. CD4+ T cells were enriched by magnetic negative selection; naive cells were then positively selected on CD45RA, and the negative fraction formed the memory subset. After blood collection by leukapheresis, PBMCs were isolated using Ficoll-Histopaque density gradient centrifugation and then cryopreserved in the vapor phase of liquid nitrogen. Analytical flow cytometry was used to check the purity and quantity of each magnetically sorted T cell population. Each sorted fraction had its genomic DNA isolated and then quantified by UV absorbance on a Nanodrop 2000c.

Recombination connected TRBV7-2 to TRBJ2-2; a stretch of 7 junction bases matches TRBD2. This sequence was found in a man younger than 30 in good health. Some clones in this sample may be carry-over from other donors' samples. Sequenced input: memory CD4+ T cells from PBMCs. The sample's cell subset or site label, in plain terms: CD45RA-negative fraction. The sequenced DNA is TGTGCCAGCAGCTTACAGGGAGGGGCCGGGGAGCTGTTTTTT. This codes for CASSLQGGAGELFF.